Presented here are 30 T cell receptor beta chains from one specimen sequenced in a study of blood T cell repertoires in COVID-19. The data were produced by immunoSEQ multiplex PCR, yet TCRdb's version contains in-frame clones alone and is incomplete. This sample has about 300,000 clones, with roughly 90% found just once. Sequenced input: peripheral blood. The origin of the receptors is a woman in her thirties with COVID-19, enrolled during active disease.

The chain couples TRBV5-8 to TRBJ1-1; 7 positions agree with TRBD1. V gave up 0 bases and J gave up 4 bases; unmatched junction bases: 6. The CDR3 is made up of 15 amino acids. CDR1 and CDR2 (germline): SGHTS, YDEGEE. CDR3 DNA sequence: TGTGCCAGCAGCTTGGCTAACACAGGGGTCACTGAAGCTTTCTTT. It encodes CASSLANTGVTEAFF.

J is TRBJ1-1 and V is TRBV3-1 (or the pseudogene TRBV3-2), with unresolved D. Trimming took off 4 bases at V and 1 base at J, with 10 bases between the two ends. CDR3 length equals 14 residues. Per germline, CDR1 LGHDT and CDR2 YNNKEL (reference sequence). The CDR3 reads CASSRNRQNTEAFF. The CDR3 DNA follows: TGTGCCAGCAGCCGTAACAGACAGAACACTGAAGCTTTCTTT.

The chain couples TRBV25-1 to TRBJ2-7, with a possible D match to TRBD2 (5 bases). CDR3 size: 16 residues. V lost 2 bases and J 0 bases, leaving 14 bases between the germline ends. Germline V lookup: CDR1 MGHDK, CDR2 SYGVNS. The CDR3 DNA follows: TGTGCCAGCAGTGAAAAGGGCGGGCATAGCTCCTACGAGCAGTACTTC. Protein sequence: CASSEKGGHSSYEQYF.

The table lists this clone with a few counts. V is TRBV2 and J is TRBJ2-7, with a possible D match to TRBD2 (6 bases). The CDR3 runs 13 residues. Germline CDR1 SNHLY, CDR2 FYNNEI. The V end was cut by 7 bases, the J end by 4 bases, with 14 bases between. CDR3 in amino acids: CASKTGEVYEQYF. DNA of the CDR3: TGTGCCAGCAAGACGGGAGAAGTGTACGAGCAGTACTTC.

The gene calls are TRBV6-5 and TRBJ2-3, with 7 positions matching TRBD2. The CDR3 runs 14 residues. The ends lost 5 bases at V and 3 bases at J; junction bases unmatched: 5. The germline V gene encodes CDR1 MNHEY and CDR2 SVGAGI. CDR3 sequence reads: CASSRGRRTDTQYF. As DNA, the CDR3 is TGTGCCAGCAGTCGCGGGAGAAGGACAGATACGCAGTATTTT.

V usage is TRBV29-1 and J usage is TRBJ2-4; 9 nucleotides agree with TRBD1. CDR1 is SQVTM and CDR2 is ANQGSEA in the germline V gene. The CDR3 consists of 12 residues. V was clipped by 5 bases and J by 15 bases; unmatched bases: 11. In DNA form, the CDR3 reads TGCAGCGTTTCGGGTGACAGGGGGGAGAGGTACTTC. Translating it yields CSVSGDRGERYF.

The V call is TRBV10-3, the J call TRBJ2-3; tentatively, D is TRBD1 (6 bases). Trimming shortened V by 4 bases and J by 1 base, and 12 bases separated the two germline ends. Germline V gene sequence: CDR1 ENHRY, CDR2 SYGVKD. The CDR3 length is 15 residues. CDR3 nucleotide sequence: TGTGCCATCAGTGTTGGCAGGGGAGGCACAGATACGCAGTATTTT. Translating it yields CAISVGRGGTDTQYF.

V and J are TRBV5-1 and TRBJ2-2; 11 bases are a match to TRBD2. J gave up 6 bases and V 0 bases, and 4 bases lay outside the gene matches. Germline V gene data show CDR1 as SGHRS and CDR2 as YFSETQ. The CDR3 totals 16 residues. DNA for the CDR3: TGCGCCAGCAGCTTGGGACTAGCGGGATCCCCCGGGGAGCTGTTTTTT. Protein sequence: CASSLGLAGSPGELFF. Based on the CDR3 plus reference TRBV5-1 and TRBJ2-2, the full variable domain is KAGVTQTPRYLIKTRGQQVTLSCSPISGHRSVSWYQQTPGQGLQFLFEYFSETQRNKGNFPGRFSGRQFSNSRSEMNVSTLELGDSALYLCASSLGLAGSPGELFFGEGSRLTVL.

V is TRBV29-1 and J is TRBJ1-2, with unresolved D. The length of the CDR3 is 11 residues. Germline loops: CDR1 SQVTM, CDR2 ANQGSEA. V was pared by 3 bases and J by 4 bases, with 6 bases between. The CDR3 DNA reads as TGCAGCGTTGACAGAACCTATGGCTACACCTTC. The encoded protein is CSVDRTYGYTF. Combining the CDR3 with reference TRBV29-1 and TRBJ1-2 gives the whole variable domain SAVISQKPSRDICQRGTSLTIQCQVDSQVTMMFWYRQQPGQSLTLIATANQGSEATYESGFVIDKFPISRPNLTFSTLTVSNMSPEDSSIYLCSVDRTYGYTFGSGTRLTVV.

As for this clone: Additional DNA sequences in this sample encode the identical CDR3. The chain couples TRBV3-1 (or the pseudogene TRBV3-2) to TRBJ1-3, with 10 bases identical to TRBD1. Germline trimming cut 1 base from V and 4 bases from J; bases unmatched to any gene: 1. The CDR3 consists of 15 residues. Germline CDR1 reads LGHDT; CDR2 reads YNNKEL (reference sequence). The CDR3 sequence is CASSQGTGGGNTIYF. CDR3 sequence (DNA): TGTGCCAGCAGCCAAGGGACAGGGGGAGGAAACACCATATATTTT.

This chain connects TRBV6-2 or TRBV6-3 to TRBJ2-2, with D perhaps TRBD2 (6 bases). The CDR3 loop spans 15 amino acids. V was clipped by 5 bases and J by 4 bases, with 14 bases between them. CDR1 MNHEY and CDR2 SVGEGT come from the germline V gene. CDR3 sequence (DNA): TGTGCCAGCAGTCCCCCTAGCGCCGGCACCGGGGAGCTGTTTTTT. The encoded protein is CASSPPSAGTGELFF.

The genes are TRBV19 and TRBJ1-2; 8 bases are shared with TRBD1. After removal of 7 bases from V and 1 base from J, the junction contained 5 bases not matched to a gene. CDR3 length: 14 amino acids. Per germline, CDR1 LNHDA and CDR2 SQIVND (reference sequence). The CDR3 DNA reads TGTGCCAGTACCCGGACAGGGTTTAACTATGGCTACACCTTC. It is translated as CASTRTGFNYGYTF.

The V and J genes are TRBV5-1 and TRBJ1-1; TRBD1 is a possible D gene (5 bases). This CDR3 has 15 amino acids. Trimming removed 0 bases at V and 6 bases at J, with 15 bases between. From germline, CDR1 is SGHRS and CDR2 YFSETQ. The CDR3 region is CASSLVGTTGAEAFF. The DNA of the CDR3 is TGCGCCAGCAGCTTGGTTGGGACCACGGGGGCTGAAGCTTTCTTT.

The chain combines TRBV30 with TRBJ2-1; D perhaps matches TRBD2 (5 bases). The CDR3 has 12 residues. V was pared by 4 bases and J by 3 bases, with 7 bases between. Germline-derived CDR1 and CDR2 are GTSNPN and SVGIG (reference sequence). DNA for the CDR3: TGTGCCTGGAACCGGGGCTACAATGAGCAGTTCTTC. Translating gives CAWNRGYNEQFF.

V gene TRBV3-1 (or the pseudogene TRBV3-2) combines with J gene TRBJ1-5; 8 bases map to TRBD1. The length of the CDR3 is 16 residues. Germline V gene lookup returns CDR1 LGHDT and CDR2 YNNKEL (reference sequence). V shed 3 bases, J shed 5 bases, and the junction held 9 bases outside the gene matches. CDR3 residues: CASSQAYSTGDQPQHF. CDR3 nucleotide sequence: TGTGCCAGCAGCCAGGCATATTCGACAGGGGATCAGCCCCAGCATTTT.

This clone was detected once. The CDR3 DNA is TGCGCCAGCAGCTGGGCCCCGGGACAGGGGGCGGCTAATGAAAAACTGTTTTTT. Translating gives CASSWAPGQGAANEKLFF. This chain uses TRBV5-1 with TRBJ1-4; TRBD1 aligns across 12 bases. The CDR3 totals 18 residues. Germline V CDR1 and CDR2: SGHRS, YFSETQ. Unmatched junction bases numbered 9, after V lost 3 bases and J lost 3 bases.

Comments on this clone: Germline and junction disagree at one end, which may indicate a read error. This sequence joins TRBV6-1 and TRBJ2-7; the match to TRBD1 covers 7 bases. The CDR3 runs to 14 residues. Germline CDR1 reads MNHNS; CDR2 reads SASEGT. CDR3 amino acids: CASSEGTASLEQYF. CDR3 DNA sequence: TGTGCCAGCAGCGAAGGGACAGCTAGTCTCGAGCAGTACTTC.

DNA of the CDR3: TGTGCCAGCAATGACAGGGTCGGCTATGGCTACACCTTC. As protein: CASNDRVGYGYTF. The chain carries TRBV28 and TRBJ1-2; 7 bases are shared with TRBD1. Unmatched junction bases numbered 6, after V lost 7 bases and J lost 4 bases. The CDR3 loop spans 13 amino acids. Germline loops: CDR1 MDHEN, CDR2 SYDVKM.

This clone was observed a single time. The CDR3 is CASSEGLASSYEQYF. The CDR3, as DNA: TGTGCCAGCAGCGAGGGGCTAGCGAGCTCCTACGAGCAGTACTTC. The chain uses TRBV9 and TRBJ2-7, with D perhaps matching TRBD2 (6 bases). There are 15 residues in the CDR3. The germline V gene encodes CDR1 SGDLS and CDR2 YYNGEE. Trimming cost V 3 bases and J 0 bases, with 13 bases left between them.

DNA for the CDR3: TGTGCCAGCAGCTTTAGGTACGGACAGGGATTAGTCCCCTACAATGAGCAGTTCTTC. Encoded protein: CASSFRYGQGLVPYNEQFF. This chain links TRBV7-9 with TRBJ2-1, with 8 nucleotides matching TRBD1. The CDR3 has 19 amino acids. Germline loops: CDR1 SEHNR, CDR2 FQNEAQ (reference sequence). V lost 3 bases and J lost 2; bases outside the gene matches: 15.

This clone was observed once. This chain joins TRBV6-1 and TRBJ2-6, with 8 positions matching TRBD1. Looked up from germline, CDR1 is MNHNS and CDR2 is SASEGT. The CDR3 is made up of 19 amino acids. J was trimmed by 0 bases and V by 3 bases; bases with no gene match: 10. In nucleotides, the CDR3 is TGTGCCAGCAGTGACGTCAGGGGGCACTTGAGCTCTGGGGCCAACGTCCTGACTTTC. Translating it yields CASSDVRGHLSSGANVLTF.

The rearrangement uses TRBV6-5 and TRBJ2-7; 11 positions agree with TRBD2. The J segment lost 0 bases and the V segment lost 5 bases, leaving 3 bases of the junction unmatched. This CDR3 comprises 15 residues. Germline CDR1 is MNHEY and CDR2 is SVGAGI. The CDR3 DNA sequence: TGTGCCAGCAGTCGTAGCGGGAGGGACTCCTACGAGCAGTACTTC. Translation gives CASSRSGRDSYEQYF.

The chain has TRBV28 and TRBJ2-7, with D perhaps matching TRBD1 (5 bases). Germline V gives CDR1 MDHEN, CDR2 SYDVKM. The CDR3 extends over 13 amino acids. Trimming removed 8 bases at V and 3 bases at J, with 14 bases between. The CDR3 bases are TGTGCCAGCCTCAGGGAACCAAGCTACGAGCAGTACTTC. Its translation is CASLREPSYEQYF.

This chain uses TRBV12-3 or TRBV12-4 with TRBJ1-1, with a weak D call TRBD1 (5 bases). With 5 bases removed from V and 10 bases from J, the gap between germline ends came to 14 bases. CDR3 length: 12 amino acids. The CDR3 is CASSPGREGAFF. The CDR3 nucleotides read TGTGCCAGCAGTCCCGGCAGGGAGGGAGCTTTCTTT.

This clone was seen once. The chain has TRBV23-1 and TRBJ1-4; unclear D gene. TRBV23-1 is noted as an ORF with a role that remains uncertain. The CDR3 runs to 12 residues. V was shortened by 3 bases and J by 7 bases, with 6 bases between the two germline ends. The CDR3 loop is CASSQSCEKLFF. The CDR3 coding sequence is TGCGCCAGCAGTCAGAGTTGTGAAAAACTGTTTTTT.

The V gene is TRBV5-1, the J gene TRBJ1-1, with D possibly TRBD1 on 5 matching bases. Germline V lookup: CDR1 SGHRS, CDR2 YFSETQ. This CDR3 contains 14 residues. V was cut by 3 bases and J by 5 bases, with 14 bases left in between. The CDR3 sequence is CASSSSARGTEAFF. The CDR3 bases are TGCGCCAGCAGCTCGTCCGCCCGGGGGACTGAAGCTTTCTTT.

This clone came up once. This chain connects TRBV6-5 to TRBJ1-1; D unresolved. Germline-derived CDR1 and CDR2 are MNHEY and SVGAGI. Trimming cost V 2 bases and J 3 bases, with 13 bases left between them. This CDR3 has 15 residues. The CDR3 spells CASSYTLTTYTEAFF. CDR3 bases: TGTGCCAGCAGTTACACCCTCACTACCTACACTGAAGCTTTCTTT.

The chain joins TRBV29-1 to TRBJ2-7, with 7 nucleotides matching TRBD2. The J segment lost 7 bases and the V segment lost 4 bases, leaving 19 bases of the junction unmatched. The CDR3 length is 16 residues. In germline, CDR1 is SQVTM, CDR2 ANQGSEA. CDR3 protein: CSVVSSGLYVGGEQYF. The CDR3 DNA is TGCAGCGTTGTCTCTAGCGGATTGTACGTGGGAGGGGAGCAGTACTTC.

The chain uses TRBV2 and TRBJ1-2; unclear D gene. The germline V and J ends were trimmed by 2 bases and 7 bases, with 14 bases remaining between them. The CDR3 length is 14 residues. Germline lookup yields CDR1 SNHLY and CDR2 FYNNEI. The CDR3: CASSERVLAGGYTF. The DNA of the CDR3 is TGTGCCAGCAGTGAACGGGTCCTAGCTGGTGGCTACACCTTC.

V usage is TRBV6-4 and J usage is TRBJ1-1; 7 nucleotides match TRBD1. The length of the CDR3 is 16 residues. V dropped 2 bases and J dropped 0; count of bases not matched to a gene: 6. Germline loops: CDR1 MRHNA, CDR2 SNTAGT. The chain's CDR3 is CASSDPTGVMNTEAFF. CDR3 nucleotide sequence: TGTGCCAGCAGTGACCCTACAGGGGTGATGAACACTGAAGCTTTCTTT.